Below are 19 T cell receptor beta chains sequenced from a single sample in a study of shared clonotypes between healthy human individuals (dated by TCRdb to 2019 to 2021). Receptor libraries were prepared by the immunoSEQ multiplex PCR assay. Imported from immuneACCESS, the table was reduced by TCRdb to in-frame sequences with V and J called. These copies leave out some clones; in studies compared against another copy, an unresolved V gene accounts for under half, and the cause of the remainder is not known. The sample table records just over 2,000,000 clones; about 95% of these occur just once. The ten most abundant clones make up about 1.1% of the sample. CD8 naive samples consisted of CD45RO-negative cells that were positively selected for CCR7, yielding a CD45RA+CCR7+ population without TemRA cells. The sequenced sample consisted of naive CD8+ T cells sorted from blood. According to the study, the label for this sample's cell subset or site signals: CD45RA+CCR7+. These TCRs come from a man between 18 and 29 years old in good health.

The chain links TRBV11-2 to TRBJ2-7, with D possibly matching TRBD1 (6 bases). V was clipped by 0 bases and J by 4 bases, with 10 bases between them. Per the germline V gene, CDR1 is SGHAT and CDR2 is FQNNGV. This CDR3 contains 14 residues. For the CDR3, the DNA is TGTGCCAGCAGCTTAGATGCCAGGGGATACGAGCAGTACTTC. This codes for CASSLDARGYEQYF.

This chain links TRBV11-2 with TRBJ1-2; TRBD1 is a possible D gene (6 bases). V was clipped by 0 bases and J by 6 bases, with 8 bases between them. The CDR3 covers 13 residues. Germline V CDR1 and CDR2: SGHAT, FQNNGV. Written as DNA, the CDR3 is TGTGCCAGCAGCTTAGATAGGGGGAATGGCTACACCTTC. This translates into CASSLDRGNGYTF.

The chain carries TRBV30 and TRBJ2-1; TRBD2 agrees at 9 bases. J lost 2 bases, V lost 4 bases, and 6 bases had no gene match. Germline CDR1 is GTSNPN and CDR2 is SVGIG (reference sequence). The CDR3 length is 15 residues. The CDR3 DNA reads TGTGCCTGGAACCCCGCGGGAGGGACCTACAATGAGCAGTTCTTC. Amino acids: CAWNPAGGTYNEQFF.

The chain employs TRBV4-1 and TRBJ1-1, with D uncertain. Germline lookup yields CDR1 MGHRA and CDR2 YSYEKL. The V and J ends lost 1 base and 0 bases respectively, with 9 bases between them. The CDR3 loop spans 15 amino acids. The CDR3 loop reads CASSQVMGVNTEAFF. The CDR3 DNA reads TGCGCCAGCAGCCAAGTTATGGGAGTGAACACTGAAGCTTTCTTT.

The rearrangement joins TRBV5-4 to TRBJ2-5; D might be TRBD1 (6 bases). The germline V gene has CDR1 SGHNT and CDR2 YYREEE (reference sequence). The CDR3 has 14 amino acids. V was shortened by 1 base and J by 4 bases, with 11 bases between the two germline ends. The CDR3 protein is CASSLWTEAETQYF. The CDR3 DNA reads as TGTGCCAGCAGCTTGTGGACAGAGGCAGAGACCCAGTACTTC. The variable domain in full, with the rest retrieved from reference TRBV5-4 and TRBJ2-5, is ETGVTQSPTHLIKTRGQQVTLRCSSQSGHNTVSWYQQALGQGPQFIFQYYREEENGRGNFPPRFSGLQFPNYSSELNVNALELDDSALYLCASSLWTEAETQYFGPGTRLLVL.

The V and J genes are TRBV2 and TRBJ2-7; D not certain. Trimming removed 2 bases from V and 6 bases from J, with 11 bases in between. The V gene's germline CDR1 is SNHLY and CDR2 FYNNEI. CDR3 length: 13 residues. CDR3 in amino acids: CASSEHVPSEQYF. Here the CDR3 DNA reads TGTGCCAGCAGTGAACACGTACCCTCCGAGCAGTACTTC.

This sequence joins TRBV7-9 and TRBJ2-2; 9 nucleotides align to TRBD2. The ends lost 2 bases at V and 6 bases at J; junction bases unmatched: 13. The germline gives CDR1 SEHNR, CDR2 FQNEAQ (reference sequence). The CDR3 has 18 amino acids. CDR3 loop: CASSLILAGNFEAGELFF. The CDR3 region has the DNA TGTGCCAGCAGCTTAATCCTAGCGGGAAATTTTGAGGCCGGGGAGCTGTTTTTT.

V usage is TRBV30 and J usage is TRBJ1-1; D remains ambiguous. The CDR3 runs to 13 residues. CDR1 and CDR2 (germline): GTSNPN, SVGIG (reference sequence). Trimming removed 0 bases at V and 4 bases at J, with 9 bases between. CDR3 region: CAWSVGVVTEAFF. The CDR3 region has the DNA TGTGCCTGGAGTGTCGGGGTGGTCACTGAAGCTTTCTTT.

V gene TRBV30 combines with J gene TRBJ2-7; a weak D match, TRBD1 (5 bases). With 0 bases removed from V and 0 bases from J, the gap between germline ends came to 9 bases. Germline CDR1 and CDR2: GTSNPN and SVGIG (reference sequence). CDR3 length: 14 amino acids. This CDR3 reads CAWSVGPASYEQYF. The CDR3 bases are TGTGCCTGGAGTGTGGGGCCGGCCTCCTACGAGCAGTACTTC.

The chain recombines TRBV28 with TRBJ1-5, with 7 bases matching TRBD1. CDR1 MDHEN and CDR2 SYDVKM come from the germline V gene. The V and J ends lost 3 bases and 7 bases, in that order; junction bases with no gene match: 9. The length of the CDR3 is 15 residues. CDR3 sequence reads: CASSFTGARNQPQHF. The CDR3 region has the DNA TGTGCCAGCAGTTTTACAGGGGCCAGGAACCAGCCCCAGCATTTT. Variable domain in full (rest from reference TRBV28 and TRBJ1-5): DVKVTQSSRYLVKRTGEKVFLECVQDMDHENMFWYRQDPGLGLRLIYFSYDVKMKEKGDIPEGYSVSREKKERFSLILESASTNQTSMYLCASSFTGARNQPQHFGDGTRLSIL.

The chain is built from TRBV13 and TRBJ2-7; D not certain. Germline V gene sequence: CDR1 PRHDT, CDR2 FYEKMQ (reference sequence). This CDR3 is built from 14 residues. Trimming removed 3 bases at V and 0 bases at J, with 9 bases between. The DNA of the CDR3 is TGTGCCAGCAGCTTGTATGAAAGCTCCTACGAGCAGTACTTC. Its protein product is CASSLYESSYEQYF.

The CDR3 nucleotides read TGTGCCAGCAGGGGGTACCTTAACGAGCAGTACTTC. Translated, it gives CASRGYLNEQYF. This chain uses TRBV6-5 with TRBJ2-7; no clear D. Germline V lookup: CDR1 MNHEY, CDR2 SVGAGI. CDR3 length: 12 amino acids. V shed 6 bases and J shed 5 bases, with 11 bases lying between them.

The chain is built from TRBV4-3 and TRBJ1-3; 7 bases line up with TRBD1. The CDR3 runs 16 residues. V shed 2 bases and J 1 base; nucleotides not matched to a gene: 5. Looked up from germline, CDR1 is LGHNA and CDR2 is YSLEER. The CDR3 protein is CASSQSRTGSGNTIYF. The CDR3 DNA follows: TGCGCCAGCAGCCAAAGCCGGACAGGATCTGGAAACACCATATATTTT.

V and J are TRBV13 and TRBJ2-7, with D perhaps TRBD1 or TRBD2 (7 bases each). The CDR3 totals 14 residues. The ends were cut back, 5 bases at V and 3 bases at J, with 14 bases in the middle. Germline-derived CDR1 and CDR2 are PRHDT and FYEKMQ (reference sequence). The DNA for the CDR3 is TGTGCCAGCAGCGCGGGGGACAGCTACTACGAGCAGTACTTC. Residues: CASSAGDSYYEQYF. The whole variable domain, filled in from reference TRBV13 and TRBJ2-7, reads AAGVIQSPRHLIKEKRETATLKCYPIPRHDTVYWYQQGPGQDPQFLISFYEKMQSDKGSIPDRFSAQQFSDYHSELNMSSLELGDSALYFCASSAGDSYYEQYFGPGTRLTVT.

This chain links TRBV12-5 with TRBJ2-5; TRBD1 agrees at 10 bases. Trimming removed 2 bases from V and 5 bases from J; junction bases left unmatched: 8. CDR1 and CDR2 (germline): LGHNT, FRNRAP. The CDR3 covers 16 residues. CDR3 in amino acids: CASGLSDRGRGETQYF. In DNA form, the CDR3 reads TGTGCTAGTGGTTTGTCAGACAGGGGGCGCGGGGAGACCCAGTACTTC.

The rearrangement uses TRBV9 and TRBJ2-2, with TRBD2 matching 13 bases. In germline, CDR1 is SGDLS, CDR2 YYNGEE. The CDR3 spans 18 residues. V was pared by 7 bases and J by 1 base, with 10 bases of the junction left unmatched. The CDR3 is CASGPGLAGRMNTGELFF. In DNA form, the CDR3 reads TGTGCCAGCGGTCCGGGACTAGCGGGAAGAATGAACACCGGGGAGCTGTTTTTT.

The chain has TRBV11-2 and TRBJ2-7; 12 bases line up with TRBD2. Germline CDR1 SGHAT, CDR2 FQNNGV. The CDR3 length is 14 residues. Unmatched junction bases numbered 3, after V lost 3 bases and J lost 6 bases. CDR3 in amino acids: CASSLAGLAGEQYF. The CDR3 DNA sequence: TGTGCCAGCAGCTTGGCGGGACTAGCGGGCGAGCAGTACTTC.

The V call is TRBV5-1, the J call TRBJ1-2; no definite D call. The CDR3 extends over 13 amino acids. With 1 base removed from V and 3 bases from J, the gap between germline ends came to 7 bases. CDR1 is SGHRS, CDR2 YFSETQ, per germline. The CDR3 DNA reads TGCGCCAGCAGCTTGTTCACAGACTATGGCTACACCTTC. Translating gives CASSLFTDYGYTF.

The gene calls are TRBV10-3 and TRBJ1-2; TRBD1 aligns across 11 bases. Trimming at V came to 2 bases and at J to 7 bases, leaving 6 bases not matched to a gene. The CDR3 runs 15 residues. The germline gives CDR1 ENHRY, CDR2 SYGVKD. CDR3 sequence: CAISERGTGGVGYTF. The DNA for the CDR3 is TGTGCCATCAGTGAGCGAGGGACAGGGGGAGTTGGCTACACCTTC.